This T cell receptor (beta chain) was recovered during a study of Graves' ophthalmopathy and Graves' hyperthyroidism. Study-level results: Prediction of ophthalmopathy progression reached around 70% sensitivity and under 80% specificity.

Symptoms, serum thyroxine and TRAb, thyroid ultrasound, and orbital computed tomography formed the diagnostic basis. Comments on this clonotype: Its specificity is unknown.

CDR3 regions of TCR beta were amplified from RNA transcripts. In the first round, RT-PCR was carried out with HTBI primers, and a multiplex PCR formed the second round. One entry per CDR3 protein, called by TCRdb with MiXCR from the multiplex PCR reads. This table has about 160,000 distinct CDR3 sequences, just under 40% appearing once. The germline V gene has CDR1 MNHEY and CDR2 SVGAGI. This CDR3 is built from 13 residues. The V segment lost 2 bases and the J segment 11 bases; nucleotides outside the gene matches: 7. V and J are TRBV6-5 and TRBJ1-1; TRBD1 aligns across 8 bases. The TCR sequence derives from a man in his thirties or forties with Graves' ophthalmopathy. The sample taken for sequencing was peripheral blood. Written as DNA, the CDR3 is TGTGCCAGCAGTTACGGACAGGGAATGGAGGCTTTCTTT. Amino acid sequence: CASSYGQGMEAFF.